This TCR beta chain appears in the sequencing data of a study of graft-versus-host responses after intestinal transplantation. Overall study results and limits: Some patients had graft-donor T cell macrochimerism, and their allografts showed high graft-versus-host to host-versus-graft clonal ratios.

TCRdb's copy holds only in-frame clones and misses some; the assay was immunoSEQ multiplex PCR. The data contain tens of thousands of clones, roughly 94% of them seen just once; the ten biggest clones take up 1.5% to 2%. To note about this clone: Its antigen is not known.

The CDR3 totals 15 residues. The V gene lost 0 bases and the J gene lost 6 bases, with 13 bases spanning the gap. Germline V gene data show CDR1 as SGHRS and CDR2 as YFSETQ. This clonotype was obtained from a human patient who received an intestinal transplant, so some T cells may come from the graft donor. The specimen was PBMCs, collected about 11 months after intestinal transplant. The chain combines TRBV5-1 with TRBJ2-1, with D unresolved. CDR3 in DNA: TGCGCCAGCAGCTTGGGCAGTGATTCCCCCAATGAGCAGTTCTTC. Translation: CASSLGSDSPNEQFF.